The rows below give T cell receptor beta chains drawn from one sample of a study of T cells in tuberculosis. Measured with immunoSEQ multiplex PCR; TCRdb has only the in-frame clones, and not every one. The profile shows fewer than 35,000 clones, 94% of them singletons. The sequenced sample was PBMCs. These receptors all come from a donor aged 10-29 years with latent tuberculosis or without tuberculosis infection. Each CDR3 is given with its conserved first and last residue. D genes are given only for firm matches. For some rows the clone size is stated as once, few or many, or as a class when expanded; others skip it.

abundance	v_gene	j_gene	d_gene	CDR3nt	CDR3aa
.	TRBV28	TRBJ2-7	TRBD2	TGTGCCAGCAGCCTCGTCCTGGGTAGCGGGAGGCCGGAGCAGTACTTC	CASSLVLGSGRPEQYF
.	TRBV19	TRBJ2-7	TRBD2	TGTGCCAGTAGTATCCCCCCCTCTAGCGGGAGATCCTACGAGCAGTACTTC	CASSIPPSSGRSYEQYF
.	TRBV2	TRBJ1-4	.	TGTGCCAGCAGGGTCGGTAGTCGGGATGAAAAACTGTTTTTT	CASRVGSRDEKLFF
.	TRBV7-8	TRBJ2-7	TRBD2	TGTGCCAGCAGCTCTAGCGGGAGAAAGTACGAGCAGTACTTC	CASSSSGRKYEQYF
once	TRBV27	TRBJ2-2	TRBD2	TGTGCCAGCAGTTTATGGGGCGGGAGGGTCACCGGGGAGCTGTTTTTT	CASSLWGGRVTGELFF
.	TRBV19	TRBJ1-5	.	TGTGCCCCCCGAGTAGCCCAGCCCCAGCATTTT	CAPRVAQPQHF
few	TRBV15	TRBJ1-4	.	TGTGCCACCAGGCAGGGCCCAACTAATGAAAAACTGTTTTTT	CATRQGPTNEKLFF
.	TRBV11-3	TRBJ1-3	TRBD1	TGTGCCAGCAGCTTAGTCTGGGACAGGGAATCTGGAAACACCATATATTTT	CASSLVWDRESGNTIYF
.	TRBV7-9	TRBJ1-5	.	TGTGCCAGCAGCTTAAGCGCTCCGGGCAATCAGCCCCAGCATTTT	CASSLSAPGNQPQHF
once	TRBV28	TRBJ2-7	.	TGTGCCAGCAGTCTCGGGACATACTCCGAGCAGTACTTC	CASSLGTYSEQYF
.	TRBV5-1	TRBJ2-3	.	TGCGCCAGCAGCTTGGAGGGCGGGGATACGCAGTATTTT	CASSLEGGDTQYF
.	TRBV27	TRBJ1-3	.	TGTGCCAGCAGTTTAACAGGGAATGGAAACACCATATATTTT	CASSLTGNGNTIYF
once	TRBV5-1	TRBJ1-1	.	TGCGCCAGCAGCTTGGCCGAGCGGAACACTGAAGCTTTCTTT	CASSLAERNTEAFF
.	TRBV18	TRBJ2-7	.	TGTGCCAGCTCCGGTGCGTCTCACTCCTACGAGCAGTACTTC	CASSGASHSYEQYF
.	TRBV4-2	TRBJ1-1	TRBD1	TGTGCCAGCAGCCAAGAACGGGCAGGGGGCACTGAAGCTTTCTTT	CASSQERAGGTEAFF
.	TRBV5-4	TRBJ1-5	.	TGTGCCAGCAGCTTCACAGGGAAAGGGGGAAATCAGCCCCAGCATTTT	CASSFTGKGGNQPQHF
.	TRBV7-6	TRBJ2-5	TRBD1	TGTGCCAGCAGCATTGCCGGGACAGGGAGAGAACAAGAGACCCAGTACTTC	CASSIAGTGREQETQYF
.	TRBV7-9	TRBJ2-5	TRBD1	TGTGCCAGCAGCTTAGCTCCGGACAGGGGGGAAGAGACCCAGTACTTC	CASSLAPDRGEETQYF
.	TRBV6-5	TRBJ2-4	.	TGTGCCAGCAGAAGAACGGGGATCAAAAACATTCAGTACTTC	CASRRTGIKNIQYF
.	TRBV14	TRBJ2-3	.	TGTGCCAGCAGCCAAGCGTGGGGGCGCGGCACAGATACGCAGTATTTT	CASSQAWGRGTDTQYF
.	TRBV6-5	TRBJ2-7	TRBD1	TGTGCCAGTTCATGGAGCAGGGGGCGGGAGCAGTACTTC	CASSWSRGREQYF
.	TRBV5-1	TRBJ2-7	.	TGCGCCAGCACCCCGGAGAGTGAGCAGTACTTC	CASTPESEQYF
once	TRBV28	TRBJ2-2	.	TGTGCCAGCAGTCTAATTTCTAGCGACGGGGAGCTGTTTTTT	CASSLISSDGELFF
.	TRBV6-1	TRBJ2-7	TRBD2	TGTGCCAGCCGAGTCCAGCGGGAGGCCGAGCAGTACTTC	CASRVQREAEQYF
.	TRBV18	TRBJ1-5	.	TGTGCCAGCTCACCAATGCGGGATCAGCCCCAGCATTTT	CASSPMRDQPQHF
.	TRBV27	TRBJ2-7	.	TGTGCCAGCAGTTATTCCCCTCGGGATAGCGACGAGCAGTACTTC	CASSYSPRDSDEQYF
once	TRBV30	TRBJ2-7	TRBD1	TGTGCCTGGGTGGGACAGTCCGGCGACTACGAGCAGTACTTC	CAWVGQSGDYEQYF
.	TRBV4-1	TRBJ1-4	TRBD1	TGCGCCAGCAGCCCCGTCCGAGGGGGCGGAAGTGAAAAACTGTTTTTT	CASSPVRGGGSEKLFF
.	TRBV28	TRBJ2-1	.	TGTGCCAGCAGTTTTGGCAGGATACCCTACAATGAGCAGTTCTTC	CASSFGRIPYNEQFF
.	TRBV27	TRBJ2-2	TRBD1	TGTGCCAGCAGTTTACTGACAGGGGGTGTCACCGGGGAGCTGTTTTTT	CASSLLTGGVTGELFF
.	TRBV28	TRBJ2-7	.	TGTGCCAGCAGTCTCCCGGGACACTCAATGATCTCCTACGAGCAGTACTTC	CASSLPGHSMISYEQYF
.	TRBV18	TRBJ2-7	.	TGTGCCAGCTCACCCATTGGAGGGTGGCCCTCCTACGAGCAGTACTTC	CASSPIGGWPSYEQYF
few	TRBV7-9	TRBJ2-5	.	TGTGCCAGCAGCCCCGGGGGATTCCAAGAGACCCAGTACTTC	CASSPGGFQETQYF
.	TRBV5-4	TRBJ2-3	.	TGTGCCAGCAGTCGCACGGGAAGAGATACGCAGTATTTT	CASSRTGRDTQYF
.	TRBV2	TRBJ2-7	TRBD1	TGTGCCAGCACCCTACAGGGACAGGGGTACGAGCAGTACTTC	CASTLQGQGYEQYF
.	TRBV4-1	TRBJ2-1	TRBD2	TGCGCCAGCAGCCAGGGACTAGCGGGAGAGGGGGCCTACAATGAGCAGTTCTTC	CASSQGLAGEGAYNEQFF
once	TRBV7-9	TRBJ2-7	.	TGTGCCAGCAGTCCAGGGTATGGCGAGCAGTACTTC	CASSPGYGEQYF
.	TRBV6-1	TRBJ1-5	.	TGTGCCAGCAGTGAACGGGAGCCCCAGCATTTT	CASSEREPQHF
.	TRBV28	TRBJ2-2	.	TGTGCCACCCTCCTAGCGTACGCCGGGGAGCTGTTTTTT	CATLLAYAGELFF
.	TRBV5-1	TRBJ1-5	TRBD1	TGCGCCAGCAGCTTGGGGACAGGGATCTATAGCAATCAGCCCCAGCATTTT	CASSLGTGIYSNQPQHF
.	TRBV5-4	TRBJ2-1	TRBD2	TGTGCCAGCAGCCCGGGACTAGCGGAACTCTACAATGAGCAGTTCTTC	CASSPGLAELYNEQFF
.	TRBV4-1	TRBJ1-5	.	TGCGCCAGCAGCCAAGGACCGCGGGGGCTACGTCAGCCCCAGCATTTT	CASSQGPRGLRQPQHF
.	TRBV28	TRBJ2-7	TRBD1	TGTGCCAGCCAGGGGGCATTAGACTCCGAGCAGTACTTC	CASQGALDSEQYF
.	TRBV4-1	TRBJ2-5	.	TGCGCCAGCAGCCAGAATAAGGCAGGAGGTCAAGAGACCCAGTACTTC	CASSQNKAGGQETQYF
few	TRBV6-5	TRBJ2-1	TRBD1	TGTGCCAGCAGGGTGGGACAGGGCTACAATGAGCAGTTCTTC	CASRVGQGYNEQFF
.	TRBV15	TRBJ2-3	.	TGTGCCACCAGCAGAGTCGGGGGGCTCACAGATACGCAGTATTTT	CATSRVGGLTDTQYF
once	TRBV6-5	TRBJ2-1	.	TGTGCCAGCAGTTCTTACAGGGGGGGTGAGCAGTTCTTC	CASSSYRGGEQFF
.	TRBV6-6	TRBJ1-5	TRBD1	TGTGCCAGCAGCCGTAGACAGGGTAGCAATCAGCCCCAGCATTTT	CASSRRQGSNQPQHF
.	TRBV15	TRBJ1-5	.	TGTGCCACCAGCAGCGTACAGGGTGGCGGTCAGCCCCAGCATTTT	CATSSVQGGGQPQHF
.	TRBV2	TRBJ2-1	TRBD2	TGTGCCAGCAGTGGACTAGCAGCCTACAATGAGCAGTTCTTC	CASSGLAAYNEQFF
.	TRBV7-6	TRBJ2-1	.	TGTGCCAGCAGCTCCGAGGCTAGCTCCTACAATGAGCAGTTCTTC	CASSSEASSYNEQFF
few	TRBV7-2	TRBJ2-1	TRBD1	TGTGCCAGCAGCGCCGTAGGACAGGGATGGAATGAGCAGTTCTTC	CASSAVGQGWNEQFF
.	TRBV5-4	TRBJ2-7	TRBD2	TGTGCCAGCAGCGGGACTAGCGGGAGGGACCACGAGCAGTACTTC	CASSGTSGRDHEQYF
.	TRBV5-1	TRBJ2-3	TRBD2	TGCGCCAGCAGCTTTTTTGGCGGGAGGGCCGGGGTAGATACGCAGTATTTT	CASSFFGGRAGVDTQYF
once	TRBV30	TRBJ1-1	.	TGTGCCTGGATTCAGGTGGAAGCTTTCTTT	CAWIQVEAFF
.	TRBV5-1	TRBJ1-4	.	TGCGCCAGCAGAGAGGTGAGGGACACCGCCGCAACTAATGAAAAACTGTTTTTT	CASREVRDTAATNEKLFF
once	TRBV10-3	TRBJ2-6	.	TGTGCCATCAGTGCCCTTGCCGGGACTCTCGCTTTC	CAISALAGTLAF